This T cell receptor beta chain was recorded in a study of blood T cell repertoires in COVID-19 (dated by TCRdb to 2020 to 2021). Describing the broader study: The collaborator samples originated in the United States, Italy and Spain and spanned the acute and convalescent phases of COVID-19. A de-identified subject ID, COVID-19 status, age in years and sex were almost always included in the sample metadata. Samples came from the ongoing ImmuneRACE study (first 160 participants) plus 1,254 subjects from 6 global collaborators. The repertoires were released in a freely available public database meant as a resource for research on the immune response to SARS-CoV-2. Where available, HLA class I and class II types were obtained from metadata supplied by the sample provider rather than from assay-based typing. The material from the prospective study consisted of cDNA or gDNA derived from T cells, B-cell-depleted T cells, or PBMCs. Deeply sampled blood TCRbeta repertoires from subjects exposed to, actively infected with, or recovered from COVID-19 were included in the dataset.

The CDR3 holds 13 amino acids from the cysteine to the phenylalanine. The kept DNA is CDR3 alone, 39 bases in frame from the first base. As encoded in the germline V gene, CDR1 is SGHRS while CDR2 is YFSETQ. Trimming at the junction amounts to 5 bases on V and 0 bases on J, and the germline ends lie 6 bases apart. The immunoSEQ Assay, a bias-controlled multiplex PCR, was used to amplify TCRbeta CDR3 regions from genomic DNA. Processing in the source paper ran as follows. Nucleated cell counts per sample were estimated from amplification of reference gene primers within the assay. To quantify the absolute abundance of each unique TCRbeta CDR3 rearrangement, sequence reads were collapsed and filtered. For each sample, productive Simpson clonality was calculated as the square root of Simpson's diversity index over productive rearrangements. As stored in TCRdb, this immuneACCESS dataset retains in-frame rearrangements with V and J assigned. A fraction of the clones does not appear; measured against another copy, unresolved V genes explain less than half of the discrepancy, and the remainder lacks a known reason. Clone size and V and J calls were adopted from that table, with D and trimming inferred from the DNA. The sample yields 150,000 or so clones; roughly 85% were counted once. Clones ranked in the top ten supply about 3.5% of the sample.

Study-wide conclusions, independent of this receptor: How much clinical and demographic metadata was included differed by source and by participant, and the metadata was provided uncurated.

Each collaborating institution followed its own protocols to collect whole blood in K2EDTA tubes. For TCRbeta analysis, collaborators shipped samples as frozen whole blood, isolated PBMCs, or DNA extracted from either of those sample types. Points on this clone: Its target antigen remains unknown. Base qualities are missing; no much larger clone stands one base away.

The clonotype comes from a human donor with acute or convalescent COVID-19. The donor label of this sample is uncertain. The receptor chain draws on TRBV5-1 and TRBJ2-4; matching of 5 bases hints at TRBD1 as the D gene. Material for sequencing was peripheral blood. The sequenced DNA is TGCGCCAGCAGGACAGAAGCCAAAAACATTCAGTACTTC. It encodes CASRTEAKNIQYF.